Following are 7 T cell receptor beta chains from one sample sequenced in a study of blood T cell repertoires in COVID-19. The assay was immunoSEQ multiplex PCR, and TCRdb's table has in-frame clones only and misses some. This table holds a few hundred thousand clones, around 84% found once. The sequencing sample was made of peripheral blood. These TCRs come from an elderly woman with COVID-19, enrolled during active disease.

The DNA of the CDR3 is TGTGCCAGCAGCTTAGGAGCCAGGGCTCCCAACACCGGGGAGCTGTTTTTT. Protein sequence: CASSLGARAPNTGELFF. The chain recombines TRBV11-2 with TRBJ2-2; a possible D gene is TRBD1 (5 bases). Germline V gene sequence: CDR1 SGHAT, CDR2 FQNNGV. The CDR3 totals 17 residues. Trimming removed 1 base at V and 2 bases at J, with 14 bases between.

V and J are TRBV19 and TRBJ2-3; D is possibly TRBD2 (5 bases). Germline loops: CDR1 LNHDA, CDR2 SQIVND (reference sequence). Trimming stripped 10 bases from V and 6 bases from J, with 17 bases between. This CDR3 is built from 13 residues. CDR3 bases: TGTGCCACTTCGGAGGCGCTTTTGGATACGCAGTATTTT. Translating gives CATSEALLDTQYF.

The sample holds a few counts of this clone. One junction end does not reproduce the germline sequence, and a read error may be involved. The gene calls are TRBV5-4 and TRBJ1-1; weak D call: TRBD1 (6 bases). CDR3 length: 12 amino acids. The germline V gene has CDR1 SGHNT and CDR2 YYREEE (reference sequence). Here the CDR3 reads CASSLETRTAEF. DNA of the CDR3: TGTGCCAGCAGCTTGGAAACCCGGACAGCTGAGTTT.

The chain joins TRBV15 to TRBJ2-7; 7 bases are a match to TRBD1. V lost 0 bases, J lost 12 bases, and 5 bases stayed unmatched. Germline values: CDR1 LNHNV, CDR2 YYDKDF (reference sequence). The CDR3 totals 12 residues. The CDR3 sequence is CATSRDIQGWYV. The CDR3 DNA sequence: TGTGCCACCAGCAGAGATATACAGGGGTGGTACGTC.

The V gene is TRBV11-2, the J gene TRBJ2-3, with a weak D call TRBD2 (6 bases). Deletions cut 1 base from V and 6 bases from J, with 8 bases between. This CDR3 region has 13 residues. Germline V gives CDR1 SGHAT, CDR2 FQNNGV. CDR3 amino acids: CASSLGGDDTQYF. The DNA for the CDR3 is TGTGCCAGCAGCTTAGGGGGGGACGATACGCAGTATTTT.

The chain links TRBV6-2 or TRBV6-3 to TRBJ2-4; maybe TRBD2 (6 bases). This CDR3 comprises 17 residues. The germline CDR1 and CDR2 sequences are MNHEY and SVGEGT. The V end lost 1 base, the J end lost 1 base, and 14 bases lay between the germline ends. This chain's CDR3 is CASSYLIGGTAKNIQYF. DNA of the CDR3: TGTGCCAGCAGTTACTTAATCGGAGGGACGGCCAAAAACATTCAGTACTTC.

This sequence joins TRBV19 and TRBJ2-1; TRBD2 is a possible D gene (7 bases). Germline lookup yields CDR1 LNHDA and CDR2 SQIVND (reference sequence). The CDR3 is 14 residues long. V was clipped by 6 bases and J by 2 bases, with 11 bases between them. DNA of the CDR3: TGTGCCAGTAGCCGAGGGGGGGCCTACAATGAGCAGTTCTTC. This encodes CASSRGGAYNEQFF.